This paragraph covers one T cell receptor beta chain sequence. The sample originates from a study of blood T cell repertoires in COVID-19. Study-level information: From the United States, Italy and Spain came samples of acute and convalescent COVID-19. Sample material is recorded as cDNA or gDNA derived from T cells, B-cell-depleted T cells, or PBMCs.

Germline V gene sequence: CDR1 MGHRA, CDR2 YSYEKL. The CDR3 totals 15 residues. The V and J ends lost 4 bases and 5 bases, in that order; junction bases with no gene match: 3. In the authors' methods: The authors estimated nucleated cell counts from reference gene primer amplification. Produced via immunoSEQ multiplex PCR; TCRdb's table is partial and in-frame only. The V and J calls and clone size come from that table; D and trimming were worked out from the DNA. Counted here are 95,000 to 150,000 clones, roughly three quarters occurring once; the ten biggest clones make up 6.5% to 9.5%. Sequencing used peripheral blood. V and J are TRBV4-1 and TRBJ2-3; 13 nucleotides line up with TRBD2. The receptor comes from a human donor in a cohort sampled during active COVID-19. CDR3 sequence reads: CASSPRTSGRDTQYF. CDR3 nucleotide sequence: TGCGCCAGCAGCCCCCGGACTAGCGGGAGAGATACGCAGTATTTT.